This TCR beta chain appears in the sequencing data of a study of shared clonotypes between healthy human individuals. Looking at the study overall: Three plates were used per donor for CD4 naive, three for CD4 memory, two for CD8 naive and one for CD8 memory. Findings of the study overall: Naive subsets typically showed greater estimated richness than memory subsets.

The naive CD8 fraction comprised CD45RO-negative cells positively selected for CCR7 and excluded terminally differentiated effector memory CD45RA+ cells. The CDR3 extends over 10 amino acids. In replicate PCRs of sorted subsets, roughly 210 ng DNA, tens of thousands of T cell genomes, was used. This table comes from immunoSEQ multiplex PCR, and its TCRdb copy is limited to in-frame clones, with some not included. The sample yields about 2.1 million clones, around 93% seen once. This clone was seen more than once but under ten times. The antigen is not known. The sequence came from a man aged 18 to 29 in good health. Some clones in this sample may be carry-over from other donors' samples. The material sequenced was naive CD8+ T cells from PBMCs. The chain joins TRBV21-1 to TRBJ1-5; the D segment call TRBD1 is taken from the table without a DNA check. TRBV21-1 is given as a pseudogene. In DNA form, the CDR3 reads TGTGCCAGCCCAGTTTTGCCCCAGCATTTT. This codes for CASPVLPQHF.